Listed here is a single T cell receptor (beta chain). Sequenced by immunoSEQ multiplex PCR; TCRdb stores in-frame clones only, minus some. The sample carries roughly 1,600,000 clones, approximately 98.5% recorded once. With 7 bases removed from V and 8 bases from J, the gap between germline ends came to 14 bases. In germline, CDR1 is SGHAT, CDR2 FQNNGV. This CDR3 is built from 13 residues. The data stem from a study of shared clonotypes between healthy human individuals. Specimen: naive CD4+ T cells sorted from blood. Subset defined: CD45RA+ positively selected. The source is a man aged 25 to 40 in good health. The chain is built from TRBV11-2 and TRBJ2-2; D is unresolved. CDR3: CASKSSSKGELFF. CDR3 DNA: TGTGCCAGCAAAAGCAGCTCAAAGGGGGAGCTGTTTTTT.